This T cell receptor beta chain was recovered during a study of cytomegalovirus exposure and HLA in healthy donors. Study-level points and caveats: For TCR beta chains, V- and J-gene trimming was later linked to a missense DCLRE1C variant.

PCR used 60 Vbeta primers and 13 Jbeta primers. The protocol was immunoSEQ multiplex PCR, while the TCRdb copy is restricted to in-frame clones and leaves out a portion. The repertoire consists of 130,000 to 150,000 clones, with under 80% occurring once and the leading ten covering 8.8%. Germline CDR1 and CDR2: KGHSH and LQKENI. V was cut by 3 bases and J by 3 bases, with 14 bases left in between. The CDR3 consists of 15 residues. About this clone: Its antigen is as yet unknown.

This receptor was obtained from a woman between 45 and 60 years old in good health and CMV-seropositive. The chain is built from TRBV18 and TRBJ1-1; D perhaps matches TRBD1 (5 bases). The specimen sequenced was PBMCs. CDR3 loop: CASSPLQGGDTEAFF. DNA of the CDR3: TGTGCCAGCTCACCTCTGCAGGGAGGGGACACTGAAGCTTTCTTT.